The subject of this entry is one TCR beta chain. This record belongs to a study of shared T cell receptors in the human thymus. The CDR3 sequence is 14 residues long. V lost 4 bases to trimming and J lost 5 bases, with 12 bases between them. Germline V gene sequence: CDR1 SNHLY, CDR2 FYNNEI. Sequencing used immunoSEQ multiplex PCR; TCRdb keeps in-frame clones, though not all of them. This table holds about 380,000 clones, approximately 95% found once. This receptor was taken from a human donor. Sequencing input: thymocytes. The chain carries TRBV2 and TRBJ1-5; no clear D gene. CDR3 in DNA: TGTGCCAGCAGTGTCCTGCAGGAGGATCAGCCCCAGCATTTT. Amino acids: CASSVLQEDQPQHF.